These 30 T cell receptor beta chains originate from one sample sequenced in a study of T cells in Graves' hyperthyroidism and ophthalmopathy (dated by TCRdb to between 2018 and 2020). Libraries were constructed by multiplex PCR. Sequencing was carried out with an Illumina HiSeq 2000. TCR beta CDR3 regions were amplified from RNA transcripts. The TCR CDR3 was subjected to a first round of RT-PCR using the HTBI primer set and the Qiagen OneStep RT-PCR kit. TCRdb passed the public sequencing reads through fastp at Q25 and MiXCR, retaining productive beta sequences. Each entry merges the rows of one CDR3 protein and shows their most common DNA and genes. In all, the sample holds roughly 840,000 distinct CDR3 sequences, and over 35% of those were seen once. Of the sample, 8% to 9% falls within the top ten clones. Sample: blood. These receptor sequences come from a man between 18 and 29 years old with Graves' hyperthyroidism.

This clonotype was picked up many times. V is TRBV20-1 and J is TRBJ1-1; D is perhaps TRBD1 (6 bases). V was cut by 6 bases and J by 2 bases, with 13 bases left in between. Germline V gives CDR1 DFQATT, CDR2 SNEGSKA (reference sequence). The CDR3 totals 13 residues. The CDR3 DNA reads TGCAGTGCCACCGGGACAACTAACACTGAAGCTTTCTTT. Translating gives CSATGTTNTEAFF.

This clonotype was counted a few times. The chain uses TRBV20-1 and TRBJ2-5, with 9 positions matching TRBD1. The germline gives CDR1 DFQATT, CDR2 SNEGSKA (reference sequence). CDR3 length: 15 residues. After removal of 1 base from V and 5 bases from J, the junction contained 8 bases not matched to a gene. CDR3 amino acids: CSARVDRGEWETQYF. The CDR3 bases are TGCAGTGCTAGAGTCGACAGGGGGGAGTGGGAGACCCAGTACTTC.

In this sample, this clonotype turned up a few times. The rearrangement joins TRBV7-2 to TRBJ1-5; a possible D gene is TRBD1 (5 bases). This CDR3 has 14 amino acids. Germline lookup yields CDR1 SGHTA and CDR2 FQGNSA. V shed 7 bases and J shed 7 bases, with 17 bases lying between them. CDR3 DNA: TGTGCCAGCACCCCAATTTCGGGGGACCAGCCCCAGCATTTT. Translation gives CASTPISGDQPQHF.

Concerning this clonotype itself: A read error is possible here, since a much larger clone lies one base away. The chain combines TRBV19 with TRBJ1-6; no clear D. This CDR3 region has 12 residues. CDR1 is LNHDA, CDR2 SQIVND, per germline (reference sequence). The CDR3 spells CASSTPNSPPHF. The CDR3 DNA sequence: TGTGCCAGTAGTACTCCTAATTCACCCCCCCACTTT.

This clonotype was found many times. The chain links TRBV6-5 to TRBJ1-2; D gene uncertain. This CDR3 contains 11 residues. Trimming stripped 2 bases from V and 9 bases from J, with 7 bases between. CDR1 and CDR2 (germline): MNHEY, SVGAGI. Written as DNA, the CDR3 is TGTGCCAGCAGTTACGACAATCGCTACACCTTC. The encoded protein is CASSYDNRYTF.

The chain recombines TRBV29-1 with TRBJ2-2; 9 positions match TRBD2. Germline values: CDR1 SQVTM, CDR2 ANQGSEA. This CDR3 has 14 residues. After removal of 6 bases from V and 2 bases from J, the junction contained 4 bases not matched to a gene. CDR3 in amino acids: CSVFSGGNTGELFF. The CDR3 DNA reads as TGCAGCGTATTTAGCGGGGGTAACACCGGGGAGCTGTTTTTT.

To note about this clonotype: The junction shows a germline mismatch at one end, possibly a read error. The chain has TRBV25-1 and TRBJ2-5, with TRBD2 matching over 9 bases. The V gene's germline CDR1 is MGHDK and CDR2 SYGVNS. This CDR3 has 11 residues. Here the CDR3 reads CVSGRLETQYF. CDR3 bases: TGTGTCAGCGGGAGGCTCGAGACCCAATACTTC.

This clonotype was seen ten or more times. This chain joins TRBV20-1 and TRBJ1-1, with 7 nucleotides matching TRBD1. From germline, CDR1 is DFQATT and CDR2 SNEGSKA (reference sequence). J was trimmed by 8 bases and V by 4 bases; bases with no gene match: 7. The CDR3 has 12 residues. CDR3 region: CSAKGARKEAFF. The CDR3 region has the DNA TGCAGTGCTAAGGGGGCTCGTAAGGAAGCTTTCTTT.

The chain employs TRBV7-8 and TRBJ1-4; D remains unclear. Trimming removed 3 bases at V and 0 bases at J, with 11 bases between. This CDR3 region has 16 residues. Germline CDR1 and CDR2: SGHVS and FQNEAQ. CDR3 nucleotide sequence: TGTGCCAGCAGCTTGGTCCCGTATGCAACTAATGAAAAACTGTTTTTT. This encodes CASSLVPYATNEKLFF.

This clonotype was counted ten times or more. The chain couples TRBV5-1 to TRBJ1-6; D gene ambiguous. Trimming stripped 0 bases from V and 3 bases from J, with 7 bases between. CDR1 is SGHRS and CDR2 is YFSETQ in the germline V gene. The CDR3 runs to 15 residues. Here the CDR3 reads CASSLDGNYNSPLHF. The CDR3 DNA sequence: TGCGCCAGCAGCTTGGACGGAAACTATAATTCACCCCTCCACTTT.

The J gene is TRBJ1-5, the V gene TRBV6-5; D is ambiguous. The germline CDR1 and CDR2 sequences are MNHEY and SVGAGI. CDR3 length: 15 amino acids. V was cut by 2 bases and J by 4 bases, with 12 bases left in between. The CDR3 DNA sequence: TGTGCCAGCAGTTACCGTCCGGACCTTAATCAGCCCCAGCATTTT. Its protein is CASSYRPDLNQPQHF.

Here the CDR3 reads CASSYPGQSYEQYF. The DNA of the CDR3 is TGTGCCAGCAGTTACCCGGGACAGAGCTACGAGCAGTACTTC. V is TRBV6-6 and J is TRBJ2-7, with TRBD1 identical over 7 bases. Germline CDR1 is MNHNY and CDR2 is SVGAGI (reference sequence). The CDR3 sequence is 14 residues long. V gave up 2 bases and J gave up 3 bases; unmatched junction bases: 4.

This clonotype was counted at least ten times. The V call is TRBV6-5, the J call TRBJ2-5; D ambiguous. V lost 5 bases and J 5 bases, leaving 12 bases between the germline ends. The CDR3 has 13 residues. Germline lookup yields CDR1 MNHEY and CDR2 SVGAGI. CDR3 nucleotide sequence: TGTGCCAGCAGTCAACGGAGTGGGGAGACCCAGTACTTC. Translation gives CASSQRSGETQYF.

The chain combines TRBV20-1 with TRBJ2-7, with 8 bases identical to TRBD1. Trimming took 5 bases from V and 6 from J; bases not matched to a gene: 6. From germline, CDR1 is DFQATT and CDR2 SNEGSKA (reference sequence). The CDR3 sequence is 12 residues long. The CDR3 loop is CSAVGDRGEQYF. The CDR3 nucleotides read TGCAGTGCTGTGGGTGACAGGGGCGAGCAGTACTTC.

This clonotype was counted between two and nine times. This chain joins TRBV2 and TRBJ1-1; 7 bases match TRBD1. Germline V gene sequence: CDR1 SNHLY, CDR2 FYNNEI. The junction had 15 bases not matched to a gene; V was cut back by 6 bases and J by 2 bases. CDR3 length: 17 amino acids. The CDR3 DNA is TGTGCCAGCAGCCAACTAGCCGGGACAGCCCCCAACACTGAAGCTTTCTTT. This encodes CASSQLAGTAPNTEAFF.

This clonotype came up a few times. This rearrangement joins TRBV12-3 or TRBV12-4 to TRBJ1-5, with D maybe TRBD1 (6 bases). The CDR3 extends over 16 amino acids. V shed 5 bases and J shed 1 base, with 15 bases lying between them. CDR3 region: CASSHGGQRSNQPQHF. Here the CDR3 DNA reads TGTGCCAGCAGTCACGGCGGACAGAGAAGCAATCAGCCCCAGCATTTT.

On this clonotype itself: One junction end does not reproduce the germline sequence, and a read error may be involved. The chain has TRBV29-1 and TRBJ2-6, with 7 bases that match TRBD1. This CDR3 contains 14 residues. Germline CDR1 reads SQVTM; CDR2 reads ANQGSEA. This CDR3 is CSARQGSGANVPTF. CDR3 DNA sequence: TGCAGTGCTAGACAGGGATCCGGGGCCAACGTCCCGACTTTC.

This chain uses TRBV12-3 or TRBV12-4 with TRBJ1-3; D is undetermined. Trimming cost V 3 bases and J 0 bases, with 9 bases left between them. This CDR3 region has 15 residues. The CDR3 spells CASSFVDPSGNTIYF. CDR3 DNA sequence: TGTGCCAGCAGTTTCGTGGATCCCTCTGGAAACACCATATATTTT.

This clonotype showed up many times. An end of the junction differs from the germline gene, which may be a read error. The J gene is TRBJ1-1, the V gene TRBV6-5; D unclear. Germline V gene sequence: CDR1 MNHEY, CDR2 SVGAGI. The CDR3 consists of 13 residues. CDR3 in DNA: TGTGCCAGCAGTTACCGTCAGAACGCTGAAGCTTTCTTT. This codes for CASSYRQNAEAFF.

This clonotype is a singleton in its sample. This rearrangement joins TRBV2 to TRBJ2-5, with 12 bases that match TRBD2. J lost 3 bases, V lost 7 bases, and 6 bases had no gene match. CDR1 SNHLY and CDR2 FYNNEI come from the germline V gene. The CDR3 extends over 15 amino acids. CDR3 amino acids: CASIGGLAGEETQYF. The CDR3 DNA reads as TGTGCCAGCATCGGGGGACTAGCGGGTGAAGAGACCCAGTACTTC.

J is TRBJ1-5 and V is TRBV2; 8 nucleotides align to TRBD1. The germline V gene encodes CDR1 SNHLY and CDR2 FYNNEI. The CDR3 runs 14 residues. J was trimmed by 6 bases and V by 8 bases; bases with no gene match: 9. The CDR3 DNA sequence: TGTGCCAGCTGGGGACAGGTCGGGGGTCAGCCCCAGCATTTT. As protein: CASWGQVGGQPQHF.

The chain recombines TRBV20-1 with TRBJ2-7, with D possibly called TRBD1 or TRBD2 (7 bases each). Trimming stripped 0 bases from V and 4 bases from J, with 13 bases between. This CDR3 comprises 14 residues. Germline V CDR1 and CDR2: DFQATT, SNEGSKA (reference sequence). The CDR3, as DNA: TGCAGTGCTAGAGATCCAGGGGGGGTTTACGAGCAGTACTTC. Translating it yields CSARDPGGVYEQYF.

This clonotype is a singleton in its sample. This CDR3 is missing its conserved last phenylalanine or tryptophan, likely due to a read error. It is unclear where the CDR3 begins or ends on the DNA, so no DNA is shown, and the CDR3 is as TCRdb lists it. The rearrangement joins TRBV24-1 to TRBJ1-3. Germline V CDR1 and CDR2: KGHDR, SFDVKD. Inclusive of both ends, the CDR3 amounts to 11 amino acids. This CDR3 is CASSDLGQLNT.

The table lists this clonotype with a few counts. J is TRBJ1-1 and V is TRBV12-3 or TRBV12-4; D unclear. The ends were cut back, 3 bases at V and 0 bases at J, with 8 bases in the middle. CDR3 length equals 14 residues. The CDR3 DNA sequence: TGTGCCAGCAGTTTTACCCCAATGAACACTGAAGCTTTCTTT. Amino acid sequence: CASSFTPMNTEAFF.

Worth noting for this clonotype: Germline and junction disagree at one end, which may indicate a read error. J is TRBJ2-7 and V is TRBV7-8, with unresolved D. Germline loops: CDR1 SGHVS, CDR2 FQNEAQ. This CDR3 region has 14 residues. CDR3 loop: CASSQGLGLYEQYF. The DNA of the CDR3 is TGCGCCAGCAGCCAAGGTCTAGGGCTCTACGAGCAGTACTTC.

The table lists this clonotype with a few counts. The rearrangement uses TRBV2 and TRBJ2-7; 7 nucleotides agree with TRBD2. CDR3 length equals 13 residues. Germline V gives CDR1 SNHLY, CDR2 FYNNEI. After removal of 9 bases from V and 4 bases from J, the junction contained 9 bases not matched to a gene. The CDR3 is CARGLGGSYEQYF. Here the CDR3 DNA reads TGTGCCAGAGGACTAGGAGGGTCGTACGAGCAGTACTTC.

This clonotype was detected a few times. The chain joins TRBV2 to TRBJ2-2; TRBD2 matches 14 bases. With 6 bases clipped from V and 6 bases from J, the junction kept 9 bases outside the gene matches. CDR1 and CDR2 (germline): SNHLY, FYNNEI. CDR3 size: 17 residues. The CDR3 is CASSGTSGGLRSGELFF. The CDR3, as DNA: TGTGCCAGCAGCGGGACTAGCGGGGGCCTACGATCCGGGGAGCTGTTTTTT. The variable domain in full, completed from reference TRBV2 and TRBJ2-2, reads EPEVTQTPSHQVTQMGQEVILRCVPISNHLYFYWYRQILGQKVEFLVSFYNNEISEKSEIFDDQFSVERPDGSNFTLKIRSTKLEDSAMYFCASSGTSGGLRSGELFFGEGSRLTVL.

This clonotype came up once. The chain couples TRBV7-9 to TRBJ2-7; 11 bases are shared with TRBD1. The CDR3 runs 14 residues. The germline CDR1 and CDR2 sequences are SEHNR and FQNEAQ (reference sequence). V gave up 5 bases and J gave up 6 bases; unmatched junction bases: 6. CDR3 coding DNA: TGTGCCAGCAGCCCGGGACAGGGGGTCCCCGAGCAGTACTTC. It is translated as CASSPGQGVPEQYF.

This chain connects TRBV20-1 to TRBJ2-5; 8 nucleotides match TRBD2. The junction had 9 bases not matched to a gene; V was cut back by 2 bases and J by 4 bases. The CDR3 is 15 residues long. Germline loops: CDR1 DFQATT, CDR2 SNEGSKA (reference sequence). As DNA, the CDR3 is TGCAGTGCTAGACCCACTCGCGGGGGGCGAGAGACCCAGTACTTC. Its translation is CSARPTRGGRETQYF.

The rearrangement links TRBV7-2 to TRBJ2-3; D could derive from TRBD1 or TRBD2 (5 bases each). V lost 2 bases to trimming and J lost 5 bases, with 11 bases between them. The CDR3 is 14 amino acids. Germline V gene data show CDR1 as SGHTA and CDR2 as FQGNSA. CDR3 bases: TGTGCCAGCAGCTTACCTCGGGACCGAGATACGCAGTATTTT. The encoded protein is CASSLPRDRDTQYF.